Detailed here is one T cell receptor beta chain. The antigen remains undetermined. The data stem from a study of radiotherapy plus CTLA-4 blockade in lung cancer. General observations from the study: The study found tumor-derived TCR clones expanded in blood after radiotherapy plus ipilimumab. Reports identified early blood T cell clone dynamics, with interferon-beta, as the best response predictor.

Profiled with immunoSEQ multiplex PCR; TCRdb holds only in-frame clones, not every one. This repertoire shows tens of thousands of clones, around nine tenths found once; its top ten account for approximately 15%. The germline V gene encodes CDR1 SQVTM and CDR2 ANQGSEA. Trimming at V came to 2 bases and at J to 5 bases, leaving 5 bases not matched to a gene. CDR3 length: 13 amino acids. The gene calls are TRBV29-1 and TRBJ2-5; 7 bases align to TRBD2. Sequences were derived from peripheral blood, sampled from a patient treated with radiotherapy plus ipilimumab. The sequence came from a human donor with non-small cell lung cancer that progressed on radiotherapy plus ipilimumab. CDR3 sequence (DNA): TGCAGCGTTGAAAAGACTAGCTCGGAGACCCAGTACTTC. Translating gives CSVEKTSSETQYF.